A selection of T cell receptor beta chains follows, all from one sample in a study of shared T cell receptors in the human thymus. Measured with immunoSEQ multiplex PCR; TCRdb has only the in-frame clones, and not every one. The profile shows 540,000 or so clones, roughly 74% of them singletons. Another study also made use of these data, one on human thymus T cells.

Material for sequencing was thymocytes. Every receptor here comes from a boy under two years old with a congenital heart defect. The CDR3 runs from the conserved cysteine through the conserved F or W. The D gene is left open where the match is weak. Where a row states a size, it is once, few, many or the class of an expanded clone; other rows omit it.

d_gene	j_gene	v_gene	len	abundance	CDR3nt	CDR3aa
TRBD1	TRBJ2-7	TRBV30	16	NA	TGTGCCTGGAGTGGGGGGACAGGGGGCCCGCTCTACGAGCAGTACTTC	CAWSGGTGGPLYEQYF
TRBD1	TRBJ2-7	TRBV7-9	15	NA	TGTGCCAGCAGCTGGCGGGACAGGGCTTTAAACGAGCAGTACTTC	CASSWRDRALNEQYF
TRBD1	TRBJ2-3	TRBV5-4	17	NA	TGTGCCAGCAGCCCCTCGGGCAGGGGGTGGAGCACAGATACGCAGTATTTT	CASSPSGRGWSTDTQYF
NA	TRBJ2-7	TRBV7-6	14	NA	TGTGCCAGCAGCTTAAGTTTAGGAGGCTACGAGCAGTACTTC	CASSLSLGGYEQYF
NA	TRBJ1-3	TRBV5-1	14	NA	TGCGCCAGCAGCTTGGGGAGCTCTGGAAACACCATATATTTT	CASSLGSSGNTIYF
TRBD1	TRBJ2-2	TRBV9	16	NA	TGTGCCAGCAGCGTAGGTCAGGGGGCAGACACCGGGGAGCTGTTTTTT	CASSVGQGADTGELFF
TRBD2	TRBJ2-1	TRBV15	16	NA	TGTGCCACCAGCAGATTCAGCGGGAGCTCCTACAATGAGCAGTTCTTC	CATSRFSGSSYNEQFF
NA	TRBJ2-7	TRBV7-2	14	NA	TGTGCCAGCAGCTTGGCCAGGGCAAACTACGAGCAGTACTTC	CASSLARANYEQYF
TRBD2	TRBJ2-7	TRBV4-1	15	NA	TGCGCCAGCAGCCATCGAGCGGGGAGCTCCTACGAGCAGTACTTC	CASSHRAGSSYEQYF
NA	TRBJ2-7	TRBV2	15	few	TGTGCCAGCAGCGCTGGACAGAGCCTACGGTACGAGCAGTACTTC	CASSAGQSLRYEQYF
NA	TRBJ2-3	TRBV25-1	14	once	TGTGCCAGCAGAGGGGGTAGAAGCACAGATACGCAGTATTTT	CASRGGRSTDTQYF
TRBD1	TRBJ2-5	TRBV4-2	15	NA	TGTGCCAGCAGCCAAACACAGGGGGGAGGAGAGACCCAGTACTTC	CASSQTQGGGETQYF
NA	TRBJ1-2	TRBV5-6	17	NA	TGTGCCAGCAGCCCCAAGTCCTTTGGGCAGTCTTATTATGGCTACACCTTC	CASSPKSFGQSYYGYTF
NA	TRBJ2-4	TRBV2	17	NA	TGTGCCAGCAGTTCTCACAGGGAGCTACTAGCCAAAAACATTCAGTACTTC	CASSSHRELLAKNIQYF
TRBD2	TRBJ2-7	TRBV2	15	NA	TGTGCCAGCAGACCGGGACTAGCGGCCTCCTACGAGCAGTACTTC	CASRPGLAASYEQYF
TRBD1	TRBJ1-2	TRBV7-2	15	NA	TGTGCCAGCAGCTTAGGAGCGGGCAGGGGGTTGGGCTACACCTTC	CASSLGAGRGLGYTF
TRBD1	TRBJ1-1	TRBV7-6	15	NA	TGTGCCAGCAGCTTGTACAGGGGGCCGAACACTGAAGCTTTCTTT	CASSLYRGPNTEAFF
TRBD1	TRBJ2-7	TRBV6-1	15	NA	TGTGCCAGCAGCCAGGCCTGGGACAGGGTAGACGAGCAGTACTTC	CASSQAWDRVDEQYF
NA	TRBJ2-7	TRBV4-2	12	NA	TGTGCCAGCAGCATCCGGCGGAACGAGCAGTACTTC	CASSIRRNEQYF
NA	TRBJ2-3	TRBV4-1	17	NA	TGCGCCAGCAGCCAAGAAACAGTTATTCGTAGCACAGATACGCAGTATTTT	CASSQETVIRSTDTQYF
NA	TRBJ2-7	TRBV2	15	NA	TGTGCCAGCAGTCCCACGAGAGAGGGCTCCTACGAGCAGTACTTC	CASSPTREGSYEQYF
NA	TRBJ1-5	TRBV11-2	13	NA	TGTGCCAGCAGCGCCCCAGGGGTCCAGCCCCAGCATTTT	CASSAPGVQPQHF
NA	TRBJ2-1	TRBV6-5	15	NA	TGTGCCAGCAGCCCGCGGCCTAGTCTATACAATGAGCAGTTCTTC	CASSPRPSLYNEQFF
TRBD2	TRBJ2-7	TRBV6-1	14	NA	TGTGCCAGCAGTTTAGCGGGAGGGAACCACGAGCAGTACTTC	CASSLAGGNHEQYF
NA	TRBJ2-5	TRBV5-6	14	NA	TGTGCCAGCACCTTCGGTAGCGGCCAAGAGACCCAGTACTTC	CASTFGSGQETQYF
NA	TRBJ1-2	TRBV19	13	NA	TGTGCCAGTAGTATTGCAGGGAACTATGGCTACACCTTC	CASSIAGNYGYTF
NA	TRBJ2-3	TRBV5-1	14	NA	TGCGCCAGCAGCCCCCCGCGGGGCACAGATACGCAGTATTTT	CASSPPRGTDTQYF
NA	TRBJ2-2	TRBV30	12	NA	TGTGCCTGGAGTTTATTAGCCGGGGAGCTGTTTTTT	CAWSLLAGELFF
TRBD2	TRBJ2-7	TRBV15	18	NA	TGTGCCACCAGCAGAGACATAGGCGGGAGAGGACATTCCTACGAGCAGTACTTC	CATSRDIGGRGHSYEQYF
NA	TRBJ2-3	TRBV27	15	NA	TGTGCCAGCAGTTTGCCAGGAGGGCACACAGATACGCAGTATTTT	CASSLPGGHTDTQYF
TRBD2	TRBJ2-1	TRBV7-3	15	NA	TGTGCCAGCAGCGTTAGGGACGGGAGGGGCAATGAGCAGTTCTTC	CASSVRDGRGNEQFF
TRBD2	TRBJ2-7	TRBV9	19	NA	TGTGCCAGCAGCGCCTCTCCGACGACGGTGGCTAGCGGAACCTACGAGCAGTACTTC	CASSASPTTVASGTYEQYF
TRBD1	TRBJ1-2	TRBV7-9	14	NA	TGTGCCAGCAGCTTAGGTGACAGGGGTTATGGCTACACCTTC	CASSLGDRGYGYTF
NA	TRBJ2-7	TRBV6-6	16	NA	TGTGCCAGCAATCCTTTTCGAGAGGCTCACCTCTACGAGCAGTACTTC	CASNPFREAHLYEQYF